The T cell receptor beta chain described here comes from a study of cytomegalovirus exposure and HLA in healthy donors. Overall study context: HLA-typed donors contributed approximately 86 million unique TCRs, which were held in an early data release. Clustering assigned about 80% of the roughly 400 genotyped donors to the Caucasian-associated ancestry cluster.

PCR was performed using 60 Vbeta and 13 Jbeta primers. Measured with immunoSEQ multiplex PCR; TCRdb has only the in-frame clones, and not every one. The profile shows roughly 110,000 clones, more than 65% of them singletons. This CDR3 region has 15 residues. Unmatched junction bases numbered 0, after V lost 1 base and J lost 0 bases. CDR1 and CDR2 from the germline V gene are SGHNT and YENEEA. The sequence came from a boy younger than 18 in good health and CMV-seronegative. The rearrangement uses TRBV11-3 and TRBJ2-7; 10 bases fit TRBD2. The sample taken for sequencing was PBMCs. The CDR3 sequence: CASSLGTSGSYEQYF. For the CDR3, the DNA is TGTGCCAGCAGCTTAGGGACTAGCGGCTCCTACGAGCAGTACTTC.